The clone carrying this T cell receptor (beta chain) showed up just once. Its antigen is not identified. This record belongs to a study of shared clonotypes between healthy human individuals. Study-level findings and limits: Clonotypes not shared had lower generation probabilities than those common to all four donors. As a rule, naive subsets had a larger estimated richness than memory subsets.

It was across several immunoSEQ plates that each subset's genomic DNA was evenly split. Sequenced by immunoSEQ multiplex PCR; TCRdb stores in-frame clones only, minus some. The sample carries 2 million to 3 million clones, approximately 94% recorded once. Germline CDR1 reads GTSNPN; CDR2 reads SVGIG (reference sequence). V was pared by 2 bases and J by 3 bases, with 16 bases between. There are 16 residues in the CDR3. Sequencing input: naive CD4+ T cells sorted from blood. Regarding subset: CD45RA+ positively selected. The sequence was obtained from a man aged 18 to 29 in good health. V is TRBV30 and J is TRBJ1-4, with a tentative D call TRBD1 (5 bases). CDR3 bases: TGTGCCTGGAGTTCCCCATGGGGGGGAGCTAATGAAAAACTGTTTTTT. Amino acids: CAWSSPWGGANEKLFF.